The 30 T cell receptor beta chains below all came from one sample that was sequenced in a study of blood T cell repertoires in COVID-19. Sequencing was performed with immunoSEQ multiplex PCR; in TCRdb, only in-frame clones are kept and a portion is missing. Seen here are 280,000 or so clones, about 83% observed once, and the top ten hold approximately 6%. The source material was PBMCs or T cells enriched from blood (not recorded which). All receptors derive from a middle-aged woman who had recovered from COVID-19.

The chain carries TRBV7-2 and TRBJ2-7, with a tentative D call TRBD1 (6 bases). Trimming cost V 0 bases and J 6 bases, with 15 bases left between them. CDR1 SGHTA and CDR2 FQGNSA come from the germline V gene. This CDR3 spans 15 amino acids. The chain's CDR3 is CASSLAHPTGGEQYF. DNA for the CDR3: TGTGCCAGCAGCTTAGCCCACCCGACAGGAGGCGAGCAGTACTTC.

The V gene is TRBV7-2, the J gene TRBJ1-6; D remains ambiguous. Germline V CDR1 and CDR2: SGHTA, FQGNSA. The CDR3 is made up of 13 amino acids. The V end was cut by 5 bases, the J end by 13 bases, with 15 bases between. The CDR3 region is CASSLKVETPLHF. The CDR3 bases are TGTGCCAGCAGCCTTAAAGTGGAGACTCCCCTCCACTTT.

The rearrangement links TRBV19 to TRBJ2-7; 9 bases map to TRBD1. Germline loops: CDR1 LNHDA, CDR2 SQIVND (reference sequence). The CDR3 is 15 residues long. V dropped 4 bases and J dropped 6; count of bases not matched to a gene: 10. The CDR3 region is CASSTDRGASFEQYF. Here the CDR3 DNA reads TGTGCCAGTAGTACCGACAGGGGGGCATCTTTCGAGCAGTACTTC.

The CDR3 nucleotides read TGTGCCAGTGAGGGCACCGGGGAGCTGTTTTTT. Translating it yields CASEGTGELFF. The chain carries TRBV6-5 and TRBJ2-2; possibly TRBD2 for D (5 bases). The V end lost 9 bases, the J end lost 4 bases, and 6 bases lay between the germline ends. Germline CDR1 MNHEY, CDR2 SVGAGI. The CDR3 is 11 amino acids.

This clone occurred a few times. This chain joins TRBV6-6 and TRBJ2-1; 11 positions agree with TRBD2. This CDR3 is 16 amino acids long. Per the germline V gene, CDR1 is MNHNY and CDR2 is SVGAGI (reference sequence). The junction had 6 bases not matched to a gene; V was cut back by 5 bases and J by 3 bases. In nucleotides, the CDR3 is TGTGCCAGCAGTCCCTTCGGGACTAGCGGCTACAATGAGCAGTTCTTC. It is translated as CASSPFGTSGYNEQFF.

Only a few counts were recorded for this clone. The J gene is TRBJ2-1, the V gene TRBV7-8, with 8 positions matching TRBD1. The ends lost 3 bases at V and 8 bases at J; junction bases unmatched: 9. This CDR3 region has 15 residues. Germline lookup yields CDR1 SGHVS and CDR2 FQNEAQ. This CDR3 is CASSLRQGPSDEQFF. For the CDR3, the DNA is TGTGCCAGCAGCTTGAGACAGGGGCCCTCGGATGAGCAGTTCTTC.

The rearrangement uses TRBV3-1 (or the pseudogene TRBV3-2) and TRBJ2-2; 7 bases are a match to TRBD2. V was clipped by 4 bases and J by 11 bases; unmatched bases: 10. CDR3 length: 14 residues. The V gene's germline CDR1 is LGHDT and CDR2 YNNKEL (reference sequence). CDR3 region: CASSPLGEGGELFF. The CDR3 DNA follows: TGTGCCAGCAGCCCCCTCGGGGAGGGCGGCGAGCTGTTTTTT.

The chain uses TRBV9 and TRBJ2-3, with unresolved D. Per the germline V gene, CDR1 is SGDLS and CDR2 is YYNGEE. Deletions cut 0 bases from V and 3 bases from J, with 11 bases between. This CDR3 region has 15 residues. The CDR3 DNA reads TGTGCCAGCAGCGTAGCAGGTAGGAAAACAGATACGCAGTATTTT. Its protein product is CASSVAGRKTDTQYF. Full variable domain (missing parts from reference TRBV9 and TRBJ2-3): DSGVTQTPKHLITATGQRVTLRCSPRSGDLSVYWYQQSLDQGLQFLIQYYNGEERAKGNILERFSAQQFPDLHSELNLSSLELGDSALYFCASSVAGRKTDTQYFGPGTRLTVL.

The gene calls are TRBV7-2 and TRBJ2-7; 11 nucleotides line up with TRBD1. Trimming removed 1 base from V and 2 bases from J; junction bases left unmatched: 4. CDR3 length: 16 amino acids. CDR1 SGHTA and CDR2 FQGNSA come from the germline V gene. The CDR3 protein is CASSLESGQGAYEQYF. The CDR3 DNA reads TGTGCCAGCAGCTTAGAGTCGGGACAGGGGGCCTACGAGCAGTACTTC.

The chain couples TRBV29-1 to TRBJ1-5, with TRBD1 matching 7 bases. Germline CDR1 and CDR2: SQVTM and ANQGSEA. The CDR3 runs to 13 residues. Unmatched junction bases numbered 3, after V lost 4 bases and J lost 3 bases. In nucleotides, the CDR3 is TGCAGCGTTGGAAGGGGGCCCAATCAGCCCCAGCATTTT. It translates to CSVGRGPNQPQHF. Combining the CDR3 with reference TRBV29-1 and TRBJ1-5 gives the whole variable domain SAVISQKPSRDICQRGTSLTIQCQVDSQVTMMFWYRQQPGQSLTLIATANQGSEATYESGFVIDKFPISRPNLTFSTLTVSNMSPEDSSIYLCSVGRGPNQPQHFGDGTRLSIL.

CDR3 coding DNA: TGTGCCAGCAGCTCCGGACAGGCGGGAAAACTGTTTTTT. Amino acid sequence: CASSSGQAGKLFF. The chain carries TRBV7-6 and TRBJ1-4, with TRBD1 matching 7 bases. Germline loops: CDR1 SGHVS, CDR2 FNYEAQ. Losses at the gene ends were 4 bases for V and 10 bases for J; bases not matched to a gene: 6. There are 13 residues in the CDR3.

This clone was observed a single time. V usage is TRBV5-6 and J usage is TRBJ2-7, with 7 nucleotides matching TRBD2. Germline V gives CDR1 SGHDT, CDR2 YYEEEE. The V and J ends lost 3 bases and 4 bases, in that order; junction bases with no gene match: 7. This CDR3 region has 14 residues. For the CDR3, the DNA is TGTGCCAGCAGCTGGGGCGGGGGTAAGTACGAGCAGTACTTC. It yields the protein CASSWGGGKYEQYF.

Only a few counts were recorded for this clone. The rearrangement joins TRBV28 to TRBJ1-2; D is ambiguous. Trimming cost V 6 bases and J 4 bases, with 12 bases left between them. CDR1 is MDHEN and CDR2 is SYDVKM in the germline V gene. This CDR3 spans 13 amino acids. The CDR3 region has the DNA TGTGCCAGCAGGTCACAGCCAATCTATGGCTACACCTTC. Its translation is CASRSQPIYGYTF.

This clone was detected only a few times. The CDR3, as DNA: TGTGCCAGCACGACAAGGTATAATTCACCCCTCCACTTT. Translated: CASTTRYNSPLHF. This chain uses TRBV28 with TRBJ1-6; D ambiguous. The CDR3 runs to 13 residues. Germline CDR1 and CDR2: MDHEN and SYDVKM. V was shortened by 7 bases and J by 4 bases, with 8 bases between the two germline ends.

The rearrangement uses TRBV28 and TRBJ1-5; the D gene is possibly TRBD1 (6 bases). V was cut by 8 bases and J by 5 bases, with 22 bases left in between. Germline loops: CDR1 MDHEN, CDR2 SYDVKM. This CDR3 has 16 residues. CDR3 amino acids: CASRGGGAGADQPQHF. Written as DNA, the CDR3 is TGTGCCAGCCGTGGGGGTGGGGCAGGGGCTGATCAGCCCCAGCATTTT.

This clone was detected a few times. V and J are TRBV28 and TRBJ2-6; 10 nucleotides match TRBD2. Germline V gene lookup returns CDR1 MDHEN and CDR2 SYDVKM. The CDR3 sequence is 15 residues long. The V segment lost 9 bases and the J segment 4 bases; nucleotides outside the gene matches: 6. Here the CDR3 reads CASLAGGRGANVLTF. The CDR3 bases are TGTGCCAGTTTAGCGGGAGGAAGAGGGGCCAACGTCCTGACTTTC. Filled out from reference TRBV28 and TRBJ2-6, the complete variable domain reads DVKVTQSSRYLVKRTGEKVFLECVQDMDHENMFWYRQDPGLGLRLIYFSYDVKMKEKGDIPEGYSVSREKKERFSLILESASTNQTSMYLCASLAGGRGANVLTFGAGSRLTVL.

The J gene is TRBJ2-7, the V gene TRBV7-3; TRBD1 is a possible D gene (6 bases). V lost 4 bases and J lost 6, with 10 bases in between. Germline loops: CDR1 SGHTA, CDR2 FQGTGA. The length of the CDR3 is 12 residues. The CDR3 reads CASSSTGSEQYF. The CDR3 region has the DNA TGTGCCAGCAGCTCCACAGGGTCCGAGCAGTACTTC.

The chain carries TRBV2 and TRBJ2-7; TRBD1 might be the D (5 bases). V lost 4 bases to trimming and J lost 2 bases, with 12 bases between them. CDR3 length equals 14 residues. Germline CDR1 reads SNHLY; CDR2 reads FYNNEI. The CDR3 spells CASSAQGMTYEQYF. In nucleotides, the CDR3 is TGTGCCAGCAGTGCCCAGGGAATGACCTACGAGCAGTACTTC.

The rearrangement uses TRBV23-1 and TRBJ2-7; TRBD1 agrees at 11 bases. TRBV23-1 is filed as an ORF, its function uncertain. The CDR3 consists of 17 residues. Germline trimming cut 2 bases from V and 7 bases from J; bases unmatched to any gene: 13. In DNA, the CDR3 is TGCGCCAGCAGTCAACGGCATGGTGGACAGGGGGCGCGTGAGCAGTACTTC. It is translated as CASSQRHGGQGAREQYF.

The CDR3 loop is CASSPPGQTNTEAFF. For the CDR3, the DNA is TGTGCCAGTAGTCCTCCGGGACAGACGAACACTGAAGCTTTCTTT. The rearrangement joins TRBV19 to TRBJ1-1, with 7 bases identical to TRBD1. V shed 5 bases and J 1 base; nucleotides not matched to a gene: 7. The length of the CDR3 is 15 residues. Germline lookup yields CDR1 LNHDA and CDR2 SQIVND (reference sequence).

V is TRBV15 and J is TRBJ2-3, with D unclear. V was trimmed by 4 bases and J by 3 bases, leaving 5 bases between them. Germline-derived CDR1 and CDR2 are LNHNV and YYDKDF (reference sequence). The CDR3 is 12 amino acids. The CDR3 region has the DNA TGTGCCACCAGCACCAGTACAGATACGCAGTATTTT. Amino acids: CATSTSTDTQYF.

The rearrangement links TRBV7-2 to TRBJ2-5, with a weak D call TRBD1 (6 bases). Trimming shortened V by 4 bases and J by 4 bases, and 16 bases separated the two germline ends. This CDR3 is built from 15 residues. From germline, CDR1 is SGHTA and CDR2 FQGNSA. Here the CDR3 DNA reads TGTGCCAGCAGCTACACTAACAGGGTCGTAGAGACCCAGTACTTC. As protein: CASSYTNRVVETQYF.

In its sample, this clone was seen a few times. The rearrangement uses TRBV7-9 and TRBJ2-1; a possible D gene is TRBD1 (6 bases). V shed 7 bases and J shed 1 base, with 14 bases lying between them. This CDR3 is 15 amino acids long. Germline loops: CDR1 SEHNR, CDR2 FQNEAQ (reference sequence). The chain's CDR3 is CASILGDTSYNEQFF. CDR3 in DNA: TGTGCCAGCATTCTCGGGGACACTTCCTACAATGAGCAGTTCTTC.

This clone was seen once. This chain links TRBV4-1 with TRBJ1-4; no reliable D call. This CDR3 comprises 15 residues. The germline CDR1 and CDR2 sequences are MGHRA and YSYEKL. The V end lost 2 bases, the J end lost 8 bases, and 15 bases lay between the germline ends. The CDR3 sequence: CASSQLQAAGEKLFF. CDR3 DNA sequence: TGCGCCAGCAGCCAACTACAAGCCGCGGGCGAAAAACTGTTTTTT.

This rearrangement joins TRBV7-3 to TRBJ2-1; TRBD2 agrees at 8 bases. The trim removed 5 bases at V and 0 bases at J, leaving 6 bases unmatched. The CDR3 runs to 16 residues. CDR1 is SGHTA, CDR2 FQGTGA, per germline. This chain's CDR3 is CASSPPGTSSYNEQFF. In nucleotides, the CDR3 is TGTGCCAGCAGCCCACCGGGGACTAGCTCCTACAATGAGCAGTTCTTC.

The chain uses TRBV19 and TRBJ1-5; 11 bases are a match to TRBD1. Trimming cost V 3 bases and J 3 bases; bases outside gene matches: 7. This CDR3 is built from 17 residues. CDR1 is LNHDA, CDR2 SQIVND, per germline (reference sequence). In nucleotides, the CDR3 is TGTGCCAGTAGTATTTGGACAGGGGGCAGGATCAATCAGCCCCAGCATTTT. Translated, it gives CASSIWTGGRINQPQHF.

The CDR3 loop reads CASSSGQGRITDTQYF. DNA for the CDR3: TGTGCCAGCAGTTCGGGACAGGGCAGAATCACAGATACGCAGTATTTT. This chain connects TRBV27 to TRBJ2-3; 9 bases align to TRBD1. The germline V gene encodes CDR1 MNHEY and CDR2 SMNVEV (reference sequence). This CDR3 contains 16 residues. V lost 4 bases, J lost 2 bases, and 7 bases stayed unmatched.

The rearrangement links TRBV7-9 to TRBJ2-5; no reliable D call. V shed 2 bases and J shed 1 base, with 8 bases lying between them. Germline lookup yields CDR1 SEHNR and CDR2 FQNEAQ (reference sequence). This CDR3 is built from 14 residues. DNA of the CDR3: TGTGCCAGCAGCTTATTTTACAGCCAAGAGACCCAGTACTTC. This codes for CASSLFYSQETQYF.

J is TRBJ2-5 and V is TRBV19, with 7 nucleotides matching TRBD2. V trimming: 3 bases; J trimming: 4 bases; junction bases outside the gene matches: 5. CDR1 LNHDA and CDR2 SQIVND come from the germline V gene (reference sequence). The CDR3 length is 14 residues. CDR3 DNA: TGTGCCAGTAGTATGGGAGGGCGGGGAGAGACCCAGTACTTC. As protein: CASSMGGRGETQYF.

The chain is built from TRBV5-1 and TRBJ1-6; D gene ambiguous. Germline-derived CDR1 and CDR2 are SGHRS and YFSETQ. The CDR3 consists of 14 residues. Trimming pared 0 bases from V and 7 bases from J, leaving 8 bases between. For the CDR3, the DNA is TGCGCCAGCAGCTTGGATCCGTTAAATTCACCCCTCCACTTT. It encodes CASSLDPLNSPLHF.